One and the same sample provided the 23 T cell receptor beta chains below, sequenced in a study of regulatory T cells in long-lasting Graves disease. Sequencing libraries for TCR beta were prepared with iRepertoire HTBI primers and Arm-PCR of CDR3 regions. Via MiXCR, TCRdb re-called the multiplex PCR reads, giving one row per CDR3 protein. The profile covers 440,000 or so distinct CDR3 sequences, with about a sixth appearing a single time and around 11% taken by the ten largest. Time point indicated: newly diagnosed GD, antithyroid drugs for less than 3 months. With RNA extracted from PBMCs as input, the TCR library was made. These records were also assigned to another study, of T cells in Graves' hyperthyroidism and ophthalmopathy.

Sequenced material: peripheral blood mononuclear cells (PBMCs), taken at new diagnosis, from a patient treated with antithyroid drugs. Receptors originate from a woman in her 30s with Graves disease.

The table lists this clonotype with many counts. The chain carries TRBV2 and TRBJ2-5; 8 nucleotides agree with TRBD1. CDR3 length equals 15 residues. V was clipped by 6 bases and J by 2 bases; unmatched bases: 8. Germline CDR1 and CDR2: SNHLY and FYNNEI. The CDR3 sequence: CASRAGTGVQETQYF. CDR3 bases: TGTGCCAGCAGAGCCGGGACAGGTGTTCAAGAGACCCAGTACTTC.

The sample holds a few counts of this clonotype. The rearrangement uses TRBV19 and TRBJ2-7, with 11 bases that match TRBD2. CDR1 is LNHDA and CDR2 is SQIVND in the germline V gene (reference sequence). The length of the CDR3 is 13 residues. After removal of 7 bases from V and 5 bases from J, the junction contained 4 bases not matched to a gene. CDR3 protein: CASIETSGNEQYF. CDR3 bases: TGTGCCAGTATAGAGACTAGCGGGAACGAGCAGTACTTC.

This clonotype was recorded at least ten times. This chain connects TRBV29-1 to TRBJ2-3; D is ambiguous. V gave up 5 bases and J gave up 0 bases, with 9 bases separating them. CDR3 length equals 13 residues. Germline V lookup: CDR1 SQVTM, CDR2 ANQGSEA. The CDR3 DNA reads TGCAGCGTTCTGGAAGGGAGCACAGATACGCAGTATTTT. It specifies CSVLEGSTDTQYF.

The DNA of the CDR3 is TGTGCCAGCTCCTTCCATCGCTCCGGGGCCTCTGGAAACACCATATATTTT. Amino acid sequence: CASSFHRSGASGNTIYF. The gene calls are TRBV19 and TRBJ1-3; D may be TRBD1 (5 bases). The CDR3 sequence is 17 residues long. Germline CDR1 reads LNHDA; CDR2 reads SQIVND (reference sequence). Trimming took off 9 bases at V and 0 bases at J, with 21 bases between the two ends.

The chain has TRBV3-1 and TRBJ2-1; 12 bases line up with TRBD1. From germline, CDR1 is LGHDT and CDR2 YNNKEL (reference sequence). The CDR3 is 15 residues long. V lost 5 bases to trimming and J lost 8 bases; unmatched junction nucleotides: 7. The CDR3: CASSSGTGGSDEQFF. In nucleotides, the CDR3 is TGTGCCAGCAGCTCCGGGACAGGGGGCTCGGATGAGCAGTTCTTC.

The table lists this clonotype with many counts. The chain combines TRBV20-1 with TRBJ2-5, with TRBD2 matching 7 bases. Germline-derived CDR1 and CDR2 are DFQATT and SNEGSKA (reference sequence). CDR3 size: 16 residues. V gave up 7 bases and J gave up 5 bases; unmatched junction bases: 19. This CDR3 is CSERDYRSPPRETQYF. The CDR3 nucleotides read TGCAGTGAACGGGACTATCGGAGCCCTCCACGGGAGACCCAGTACTTC.

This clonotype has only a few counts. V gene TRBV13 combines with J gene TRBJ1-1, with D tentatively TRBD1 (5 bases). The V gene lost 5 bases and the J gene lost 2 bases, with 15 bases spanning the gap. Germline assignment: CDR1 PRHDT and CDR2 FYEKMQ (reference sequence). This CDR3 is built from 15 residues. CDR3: CASSPGRFFNTEAFF. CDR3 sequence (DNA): TGTGCCAGCAGCCCGGGACGGTTCTTTAACACTGAAGCTTTCTTT.

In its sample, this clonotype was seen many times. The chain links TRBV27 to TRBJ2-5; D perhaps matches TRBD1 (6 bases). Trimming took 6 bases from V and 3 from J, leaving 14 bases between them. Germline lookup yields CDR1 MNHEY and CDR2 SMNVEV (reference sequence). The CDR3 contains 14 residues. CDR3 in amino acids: CASRPGHREETQYF. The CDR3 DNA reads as TGTGCCAGCAGGCCGGGACATAGGGAAGAGACCCAGTACTTC.

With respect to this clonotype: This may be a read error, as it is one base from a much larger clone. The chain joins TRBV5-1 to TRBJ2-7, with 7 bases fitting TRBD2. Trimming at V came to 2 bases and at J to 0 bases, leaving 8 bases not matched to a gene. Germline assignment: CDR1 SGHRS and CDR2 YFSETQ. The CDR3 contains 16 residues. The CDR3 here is CASSLERGASSYEQYF. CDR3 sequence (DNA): TGCGCCAGCAGCTTAGAGCGGGGTGCCAGCTCCTACGAGCAGTACTTC. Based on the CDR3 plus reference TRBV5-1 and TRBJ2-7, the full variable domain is KAGVTQTPRYLIKTRGQQVTLSCSPISGHRSVSWYQQTPGQGLQFLFEYFSETQRNKGNFPGRFSGRQFSNSRSEMNVSTLELGDSALYLCASSLERGASSYEQYFGPGTRLTVT.

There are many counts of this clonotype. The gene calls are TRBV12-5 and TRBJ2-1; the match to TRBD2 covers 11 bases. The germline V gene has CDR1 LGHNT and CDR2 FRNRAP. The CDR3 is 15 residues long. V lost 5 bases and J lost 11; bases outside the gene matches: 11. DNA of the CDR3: TGTGCTAGTGGTGGTAGCGGGAGGGCGGGCGAGAAGCAGTTCTTC. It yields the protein CASGGSGRAGEKQFF.

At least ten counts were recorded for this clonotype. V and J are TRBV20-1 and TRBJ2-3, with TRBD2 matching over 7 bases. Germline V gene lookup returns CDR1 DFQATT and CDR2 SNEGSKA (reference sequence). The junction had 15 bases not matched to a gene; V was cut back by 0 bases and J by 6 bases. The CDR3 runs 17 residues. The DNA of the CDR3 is TGCAGTGCTAGAGATGATCCGGCGGGAGTAGAAGGGGATACGCAGTATTTT. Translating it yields CSARDDPAGVEGDTQYF.

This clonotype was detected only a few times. The CDR3 DNA follows: TGCGCCAGCAGCCAAATACGGGCGGGGGGTTACAATGAGCAGTTCTTC. The encoded protein is CASSQIRAGGYNEQFF. V is TRBV4-1 and J is TRBJ2-1; 8 positions match TRBD2. The CDR3 sequence is 16 residues long. Germline V gene sequence: CDR1 MGHRA, CDR2 YSYEKL. V gave up 2 bases and J gave up 4 bases; unmatched junction bases: 7.

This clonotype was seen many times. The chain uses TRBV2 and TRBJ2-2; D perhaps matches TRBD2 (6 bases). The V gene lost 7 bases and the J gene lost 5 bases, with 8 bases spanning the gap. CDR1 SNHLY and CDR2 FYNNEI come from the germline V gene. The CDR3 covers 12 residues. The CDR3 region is CASKRGTGELFF. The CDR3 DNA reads TGTGCCAGCAAACGGGGGACCGGGGAGCTGTTTTTT. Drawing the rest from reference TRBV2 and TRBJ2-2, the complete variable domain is EPEVTQTPSHQVTQMGQEVILRCVPISNHLYFYWYRQILGQKVEFLVSFYNNEISEKSEIFDDQFSVERPDGSNFTLKIRSTKLEDSAMYFCASKRGTGELFFGEGSRLTVL.

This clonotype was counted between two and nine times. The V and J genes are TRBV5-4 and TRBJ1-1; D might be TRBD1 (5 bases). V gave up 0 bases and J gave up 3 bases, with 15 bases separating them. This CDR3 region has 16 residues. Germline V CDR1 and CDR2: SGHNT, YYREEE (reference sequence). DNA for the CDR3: TGTGCCAGCAGCTTGGAGACATCCGGAGGGGACACTGAAGCTTTCTTT. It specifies CASSLETSGGDTEAFF.

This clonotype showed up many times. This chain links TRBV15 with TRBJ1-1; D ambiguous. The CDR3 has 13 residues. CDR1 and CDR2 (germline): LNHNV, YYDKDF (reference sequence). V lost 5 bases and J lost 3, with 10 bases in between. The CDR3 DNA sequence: TGTGCCACCAGCGTATCTCGTTACACTGAAGCTTTCTTT. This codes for CATSVSRYTEAFF.

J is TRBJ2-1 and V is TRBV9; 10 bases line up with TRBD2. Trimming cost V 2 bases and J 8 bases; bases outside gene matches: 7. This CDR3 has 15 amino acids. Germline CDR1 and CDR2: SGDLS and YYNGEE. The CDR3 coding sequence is TGTGCCAGCAGCGTTGGAGCGGGAGGGCCGTATGAGCAGTTCTTC. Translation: CASSVGAGGPYEQFF.

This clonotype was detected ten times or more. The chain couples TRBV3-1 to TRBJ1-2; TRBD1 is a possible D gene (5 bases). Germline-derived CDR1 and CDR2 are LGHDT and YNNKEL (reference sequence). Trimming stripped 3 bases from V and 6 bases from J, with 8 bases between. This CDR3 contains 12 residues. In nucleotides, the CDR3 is TGTGCCAGCAGCCAGGGGGTCGATGGCTACACCTTC. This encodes CASSQGVDGYTF.

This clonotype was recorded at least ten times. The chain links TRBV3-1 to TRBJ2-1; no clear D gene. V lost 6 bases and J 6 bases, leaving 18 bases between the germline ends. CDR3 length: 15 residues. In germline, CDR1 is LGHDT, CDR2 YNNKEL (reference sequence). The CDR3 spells CASSNPSSGVNEQFF. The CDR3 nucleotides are TGTGCCAGCAGTAATCCGTCCAGTGGCGTCAATGAGCAGTTCTTC.

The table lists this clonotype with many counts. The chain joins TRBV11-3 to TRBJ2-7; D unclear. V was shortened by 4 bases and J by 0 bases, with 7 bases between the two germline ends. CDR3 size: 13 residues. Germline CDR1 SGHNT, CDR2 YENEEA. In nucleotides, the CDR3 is TGTGCCAGCAGCTCTTTCTTCTCCTACGAGCAGTACTTC. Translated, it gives CASSSFFSYEQYF.

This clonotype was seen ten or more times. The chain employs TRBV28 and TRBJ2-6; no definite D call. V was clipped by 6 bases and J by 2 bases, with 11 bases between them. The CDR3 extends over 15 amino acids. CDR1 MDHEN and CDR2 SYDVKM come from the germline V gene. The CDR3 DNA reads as TGTGCCAGCAGACCCTACAGCGCTGGGGCCAACGTCCTGACTTTC. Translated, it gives CASRPYSAGANVLTF.

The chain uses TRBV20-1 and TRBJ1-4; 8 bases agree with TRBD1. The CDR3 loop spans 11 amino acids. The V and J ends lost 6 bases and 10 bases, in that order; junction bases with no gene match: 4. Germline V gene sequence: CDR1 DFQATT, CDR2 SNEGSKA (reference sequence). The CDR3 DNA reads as TGCAGTGCGGGGGGACAGGCAAAACTGTTTTTT. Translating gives CSAGGQAKLFF.

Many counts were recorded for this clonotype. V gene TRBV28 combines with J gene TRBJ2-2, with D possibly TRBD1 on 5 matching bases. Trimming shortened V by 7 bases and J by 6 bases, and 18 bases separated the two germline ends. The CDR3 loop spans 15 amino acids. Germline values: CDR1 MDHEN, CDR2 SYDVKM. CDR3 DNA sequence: TGTGCCAGCACCCCTGTCCCTAGGGGCGCCGGGGAGCTGTTTTTT. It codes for CASTPVPRGAGELFF. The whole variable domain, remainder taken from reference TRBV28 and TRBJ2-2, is DVKVTQSSRYLVKRTGEKVFLECVQDMDHENMFWYRQDPGLGLRLIYFSYDVKMKEKGDIPEGYSVSREKKERFSLILESASTNQTSMYLCASTPVPRGAGELFFGEGSRLTVL.

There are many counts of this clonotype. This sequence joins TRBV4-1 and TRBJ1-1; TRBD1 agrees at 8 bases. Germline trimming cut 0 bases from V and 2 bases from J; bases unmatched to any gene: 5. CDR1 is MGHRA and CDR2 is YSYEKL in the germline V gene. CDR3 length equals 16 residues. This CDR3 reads CASSQEKQGGNTEAFF. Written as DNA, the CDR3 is TGCGCCAGCAGCCAAGAGAAACAGGGGGGAAACACTGAAGCTTTCTTT.